The present TCR beta chain was sequenced within a study of neurological immune-mediated disorders. cDNA was made by 5'RACE with 10-nucleotide random UMIs. MiXCR, run by TCRdb on the 5' RACE reads, gives a single entry per CDR3 protein. This table holds approximately 70,000 distinct CDR3 sequences, approximately 4.1% found once. Ten or more counts support this clonotype. Specimen: PBMCs. This TCR came from a man aged 25-40 years with multiple sclerosis.

As DNA, the CDR3 is TGTGCCACCAGCAGAGATCCCGGGACAGGGACTGAAGCTTTCTTT. Its protein is CATSRDPGTGTEAFF. The rearrangement joins TRBV15 to TRBJ1-1, with TRBD1 identical over 9 bases. CDR3 length equals 15 residues. Trimming cost V 0 bases and J 5 bases; bases outside gene matches: 4. CDR1 LNHNV and CDR2 YYDKDF come from the germline V gene (reference sequence).